This T cell receptor (beta chain) is drawn from a study of early T cells in non-severe SARS-CoV-2 infection. V was shortened by 0 bases and J by 4 bases, with 7 bases between the two germline ends. Per germline, CDR1 SGDLS and CDR2 YYNGEE. The CDR3 consists of 13 residues. One entry per CDR3 protein, called by TCRdb with MiXCR from the 5' RACE reads. The profile shows tens of thousands of distinct CDR3 sequences, around 11% of them singletons. In this sample, this clonotype turned up many times. This clonotype was obtained from an adult who was a healthcare worker with PCR-confirmed SARS-CoV-2 infection or an uninfected control (not recorded which). The donor label of this sample is uncertain. The chain is built from TRBV9 and TRBJ1-2, with a weak D call TRBD1 (5 bases). Sequencing was performed on whole blood, taken at baseline. This chain's CDR3 is CASSVATAYGYTF. The CDR3 nucleotides are TGTGCCAGCAGCGTAGCGACAGCCTATGGCTACACCTTC.